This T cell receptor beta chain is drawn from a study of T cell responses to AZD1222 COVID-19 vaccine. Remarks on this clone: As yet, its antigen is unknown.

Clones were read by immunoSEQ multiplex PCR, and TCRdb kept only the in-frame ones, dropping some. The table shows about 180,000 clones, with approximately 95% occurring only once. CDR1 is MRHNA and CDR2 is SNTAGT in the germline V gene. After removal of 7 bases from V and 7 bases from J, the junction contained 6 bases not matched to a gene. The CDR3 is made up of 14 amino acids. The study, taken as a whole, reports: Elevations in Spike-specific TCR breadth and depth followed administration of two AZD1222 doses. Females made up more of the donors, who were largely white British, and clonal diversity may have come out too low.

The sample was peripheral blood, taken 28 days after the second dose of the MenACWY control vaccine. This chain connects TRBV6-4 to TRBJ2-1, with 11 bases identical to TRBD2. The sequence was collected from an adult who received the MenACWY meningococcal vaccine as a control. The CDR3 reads CASILSGGANEQFF. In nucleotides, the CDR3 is TGTGCCAGCATCCTTAGCGGGGGGGCAAATGAGCAGTTCTTC.